Below, 25 T cell receptor beta chains from the same sample are listed, as sequenced in a study of T cell repertoires in cytomegalovirus infection. MiXCR, run by TCRdb on the reads, gives a single entry per CDR3 protein. The repertoire has hundreds of thousands of distinct CDR3 sequences, roughly 26% of them found once; the top ten carry roughly 8%. Material: CD8+ T cells from PBMCs. The receptors shown here come from a human donor in good health (CMV status not recorded). Some clones in this sample may be carry-over from other donors' samples.

This clonotype was observed many times. This chain joins TRBV11-3 and TRBJ2-1; D may be TRBD1 or TRBD2 (5 bases each). Between the trimmed V and J ends, which lost 5 bases and 9 bases, there was a span of 17 bases. The CDR3 is 14 amino acids. Germline V CDR1 and CDR2: SGHNT, YENEEA. In DNA, the CDR3 is TGTGCCAGCAGCCCGAGGGACGGGGACGGTGAGCAGTTCTTC. Its protein product is CASSPRDGDGEQFF.

This clonotype was seen a handful of times. The J gene is TRBJ2-1, the V gene TRBV29-1, with a tentative D call TRBD2 (5 bases). The CDR3 totals 15 residues. V gave up 1 base and J gave up 5 bases, with 15 bases separating them. From germline, CDR1 is SQVTM and CDR2 ANQGSEA. The CDR3 region has the DNA TGCAGCGTTGAAGGCGGCGACTATGCAAACAATGAGCAGTTCTTC. It is translated as CSVEGGDYANNEQFF.

Points on this clonotype: This may arise from a read error, as a much more abundant clone is one base away. The CDR3 DNA reads TGTGTCAGCAGCTTGGAAGAACTTAACTATGGCTACACCTTC. It encodes CVSSLEELNYGYTF. This chain uses TRBV7-9 with TRBJ1-2, with D unresolved. CDR1 is SEHNR, CDR2 FQNEAQ, per germline (reference sequence). The CDR3 extends over 14 amino acids. The variable domain in full, completed from reference TRBV7-9 and TRBJ1-2, reads DTGVSQNPRHKITKRGQNVTFRCDPISEHNRLYWYRQTLGQGPEFLTYFQNEAQLEKSRLLSDRFSAERPKGSFSTLEIQRTEQGDSAMYLCVSSLEELNYGYTFGSGTRLTVV.

The chain links TRBV25-1 to TRBJ1-1, with 9 positions matching TRBD1. V lost 0 bases to trimming and J lost 0 bases; unmatched junction nucleotides: 5. CDR1 MGHDK and CDR2 SYGVNS come from the germline V gene. This CDR3 region has 17 residues. DNA of the CDR3: TGTGCCAGCAGTGAATATTACAGGGGGCGAATGAACACTGAAGCTTTCTTT. This gives the protein CASSEYYRGRMNTEAFF.

Worth noting for this clonotype: Germline is not matched at one junction end, which may reflect a read error. The chain is built from TRBV20-1 and TRBJ1-5, with 8 bases matching TRBD1. CDR3 length equals 17 residues. Germline values: CDR1 DFQATT, CDR2 SNEGSKA (reference sequence). The CDR3 region is CSARGPDRGPSNQLQHF. Written as DNA, the CDR3 is TGCAGTGCTAGAGGTCCCGACAGGGGACCTTCCAATCAGCTCCAGCATTTT.

This clonotype was seen more than once but under ten times. V and J are TRBV28 and TRBJ2-7; D remains unclear. In germline, CDR1 is MDHEN, CDR2 SYDVKM. The CDR3 loop spans 12 amino acids. V was pared by 6 bases and J by 4 bases, with 10 bases between. CDR3 coding DNA: TGTGCCAGCAGCCAAACAGTTTACGAGCAGTACGTC. It yields the protein CASSQTVYEQYV.

This clonotype was recorded a few times. The V gene is TRBV7-2, the J gene TRBJ2-4; a possible D gene is TRBD1 (6 bases). This CDR3 region has 21 residues. Trimming shortened V by 5 bases and J by 5 bases, and 34 bases separated the two germline ends. Germline lookup yields CDR1 SGHTA and CDR2 FQGNSA. The DNA for the CDR3 is TGTGCCAGCAGCCATACCCCTGGCAGGGGCGAGAGGTGGTTGGGGGAAAACATTCAGTACTTC. It yields the protein CASSHTPGRGERWLGENIQYF.

This clonotype was observed many times. This chain connects TRBV4-3 to TRBJ1-1; D might be TRBD1 (6 bases). Germline V gives CDR1 LGHNA, CDR2 YSLEER. The length of the CDR3 is 17 residues. V was trimmed by 4 bases and J by 2 bases, leaving 20 bases between them. CDR3 in amino acids: CASSLFTAGTLNTEAFF. In DNA form, the CDR3 reads TGCGCCAGCAGCCTCTTCACCGCCGGGACATTAAACACTGAAGCTTTCTTT.

The rearrangement links TRBV12-3 or TRBV12-4 to TRBJ2-5; no clear D gene. V was trimmed by 6 bases and J by 5 bases, leaving 7 bases between them. The CDR3 has 11 amino acids. CDR3 DNA: TGTGCCAGCAGGGGGTCGGAGACCCAGTACTTC. As protein: CASRGSETQYF.

The chain recombines TRBV20-1 with TRBJ2-5; D is unresolved. Per the germline V gene, CDR1 is DFQATT and CDR2 is SNEGSKA (reference sequence). V was trimmed by 4 bases and J by 5 bases, leaving 14 bases between them. CDR3 length: 13 amino acids. The CDR3 here is CSATRGSKETQYF. CDR3 nucleotides: TGCAGTGCTACTCGAGGTAGCAAGGAGACCCAGTACTTC.

This chain uses TRBV3-1 with TRBJ2-2; 8 nucleotides agree with TRBD1. The CDR3 covers 19 residues. The V gene end was trimmed by 0 bases and the J gene end by 1 base; junction bases not matched to a gene: 10. CDR1 is LGHDT, CDR2 YNNKEL, per germline (reference sequence). CDR3 residues: CASSQEAGGNTMNTGELFF. CDR3 coding DNA: TGTGCCAGCAGCCAAGAGGCAGGGGGCAATACAATGAACACCGGGGAGCTGTTTTTT.

This clonotype occurred a few times. The gene calls are TRBV12-3 or TRBV12-4 and TRBJ2-1; D not resolved. V shed 2 bases and J shed 0 bases, with 14 bases lying between them. This CDR3 has 17 amino acids. In DNA form, the CDR3 reads TGTGCCAGCAGTTTACCTCCTAGTATCATCTCCTACAATGAGCAGTTCTTC. Residues: CASSLPPSIISYNEQFF.

The chain employs TRBV5-1 and TRBJ2-5; D remains ambiguous. This CDR3 spans 14 amino acids. Germline loops: CDR1 SGHRS, CDR2 YFSETQ. Between the trimmed V and J ends, which lost 9 bases and 1 base, there was a span of 16 bases. CDR3 DNA sequence: TGCGCCACTGAGGTAGGGTACGGCCAAGAGACCCAGTACTTC. This gives the protein CATEVGYGQETQYF.

The J gene is TRBJ2-3, the V gene TRBV29-1; a possible D gene is TRBD1 (7 bases). Germline V gene data show CDR1 as SQVTM and CDR2 as ANQGSEA. Trimming took 3 bases from V and 4 from J, leaving 11 bases between them. The CDR3 consists of 13 residues. The CDR3 is CSVESRGADTQYF. Written as DNA, the CDR3 is TGCAGCGTTGAGAGCAGGGGGGCAGATACGCAGTATTTT.

This clonotype was seen many times. Here the CDR3 DNA reads TGTGCCAGCCTAGGGACAGTCTACAATGAGCAGTTCTTC. This codes for CASLGTVYNEQFF. The rearrangement links TRBV2 to TRBJ2-1; TRBD1 matches at 7 bases. J lost 3 bases, V lost 8 bases, and 4 bases had no gene match. CDR1 is SNHLY and CDR2 is FYNNEI in the germline V gene. CDR3 length equals 13 residues.

There are many counts of this clonotype. The V gene is TRBV28, the J gene TRBJ2-2, with D perhaps matching TRBD2 (6 bases). Germline lookup yields CDR1 MDHEN and CDR2 SYDVKM. V lost 7 bases and J lost 1, with 16 bases in between. The CDR3 covers 16 residues. CDR3 nucleotides: TGTGCCAGCACTACTTGGTGGGAGGAGAACACCGGGGAGCTGTTTTTT. It translates to CASTTWWEENTGELFF.

The CDR3: CSAMASESYNEQFF. DNA of the CDR3: TGCAGTGCTATGGCTAGCGAATCCTACAATGAGCAGTTCTTC. The chain combines TRBV20-1 with TRBJ2-1; D perhaps matches TRBD2 (6 bases). CDR3 length equals 14 residues. Germline V gives CDR1 DFQATT, CDR2 SNEGSKA (reference sequence). The V gene lost 4 bases and the J gene lost 1 base, with 11 bases spanning the gap.

This clonotype was observed many times. The chain carries TRBV7-6 and TRBJ1-5; TRBD1 matches at 9 bases. V was pared by 5 bases and J by 7 bases, with 9 bases of the junction left unmatched. Per germline, CDR1 SGHVS and CDR2 FNYEAQ. CDR3 length equals 15 residues. DNA for the CDR3: TGTGCCAGCAGCCCGGGGACAGGGTGGGCCCAGCCCCAGCATTTT. Translating it yields CASSPGTGWAQPQHF. Looking up the rest from reference TRBV7-6 and TRBJ1-5 gives the full variable domain: GAGVSQSPRYKVTKRGQDVALRCDPISGHVSLYWYRQALGQGPEFLTYFNYEAQQDKSGLPNDRFSAERPEGSISTLTIQRTEQRDSAMYRCASSPGTGWAQPQHFGDGTRLSIL.

V gene TRBV20-1 combines with J gene TRBJ2-7; D unresolved. The CDR3 length is 11 residues. Trimming pared 4 bases from V and 6 bases from J, leaving 10 bases between. Per the germline V gene, CDR1 is DFQATT and CDR2 is SNEGSKA (reference sequence). The CDR3 region is CSATPWGEQYF. CDR3 coding DNA: TGCAGTGCTACCCCTTGGGGCGAGCAGTACTTC.

The CDR3 protein is CASSSRTGGGEHPGELFF. CDR3 coding DNA: TGCGCCAGCAGCTCCAGGACAGGGGGAGGCGAACATCCCGGGGAGCTGTTTTTT. The chain links TRBV5-1 to TRBJ2-2; 10 nucleotides match TRBD1. V was pared by 3 bases and J by 6 bases, with 14 bases of the junction left unmatched. This CDR3 is built from 18 residues. Germline V lookup: CDR1 SGHRS, CDR2 YFSETQ.

The genes are TRBV20-1 and TRBJ1-1; D not certain. Trimming cost V 2 bases and J 0 bases, with 10 bases left between them. Looked up from germline, CDR1 is DFQATT and CDR2 is SNEGSKA (reference sequence). The CDR3 extends over 14 amino acids. The CDR3, as DNA: TGCAGTGCTAGAAAAATCAAGATGAACACTGAAGCTTTCTTT. Its protein product is CSARKIKMNTEAFF.

The rearrangement joins TRBV15 to TRBJ2-3; D is unclear. CDR1 is LNHNV, CDR2 YYDKDF, per germline (reference sequence). V gave up 7 bases and J gave up 2 bases, with 10 bases separating them. This CDR3 is built from 13 residues. CDR3 loop: CATKDQTTDTQYF. The CDR3 nucleotides are TGTGCCACCAAGGATCAAACCACAGATACGCAGTATTTT.

The chain joins TRBV27 to TRBJ2-2; D is undetermined. Trimming shortened V by 5 bases and J by 4 bases, and 11 bases separated the two germline ends. The CDR3 length is 14 residues. Looked up from germline, CDR1 is MNHEY and CDR2 is SMNVEV (reference sequence). DNA for the CDR3: TGTGCCAGCAGTCTTACCTGGGGCACCGGGGAGCTGTTTTTT. Residues: CASSLTWGTGELFF.

This clonotype was counted many times. The chain is built from TRBV5-1 and TRBJ2-1; D is perhaps TRBD1 or TRBD2 (5 bases each). This CDR3 is 15 amino acids long. The germline gives CDR1 SGHRS, CDR2 YFSETQ. V gave up 0 bases and J gave up 8 bases, with 15 bases separating them. CDR3 coding DNA: TGCGCCAGCAGCTTGGTCGGGACGCCTAAGGATGAGCAGTTCTTC. Translating it yields CASSLVGTPKDEQFF.

The CDR3 region is CASKFTGELFF. In nucleotides, the CDR3 is TGTGCCAGCAAGTTCACCGGGGAGCTGTTTTTT. The V and J genes are TRBV2 and TRBJ2-2; D gene ambiguous. Germline values: CDR1 SNHLY, CDR2 FYNNEI. CDR3 length equals 11 residues. V shed 7 bases and J shed 4 bases, with 4 bases lying between them.